Listed below are T cell receptor beta chains from one sample, sequenced in a study of control samples from healthy donors and cancer patients. The data were produced by immunoSEQ multiplex PCR, yet TCRdb's version contains in-frame clones alone and is incomplete. Of approximately 170,000 clones detected, 92% appear once; the ten largest clones hold 0.68%. What was sequenced was blood. The source of these receptors is a woman in her 30s in good health. CDR3s include the opening cysteine and the closing phenylalanine or tryptophan.

TRBV6-5	CASKDRAKETQYF
TRBV6-5	CASTPLAYGTYGYTF
TRBV5-5	CASSLLTGFGNTIYF
TRBV2	CASSGDRVSNQPQHF
TRBV6-4	CASSDSTRKLHF
TRBV7-9	CASSSGLGGYEQYF
TRBV24-1	CATSELSSGTREHRGAVF
TRBV5-4	CASSFRPGNTIYF
TRBV14	CASSQEGTGGPLNTEAFF
TRBV5-1	CASSLSGQLPAGELFF
TRBV5-6	CASSLMPGSTEAFF
TRBV6-1	CASSALGTTGPRETQYF
TRBV21-1	CASSPRGWVGQPQHF
TRBV7-2	CASSLVGTANSGNTIYF
TRBV19	CASSPYPQRESYNEQFF
TRBV28	CASSRQGYGYTF
TRBV28	CASSLPFSGDTQYF
TRBV6-5	CASSYTGPDSNQPQHF
TRBV6-4	CASSESMYNEQFF
TRBV9	CASSVEQGPINGYTF
TRBV5-1	CASSGGVASDTGELFF
TRBV19	CASSSGTWITEAFF
TRBV6-2/TRBV6-3	CASSYQSPRHTYNEQFF
TRBV7-9	CASSRNTEAFF
TRBV4-1	CASSQEGIAGGREELFF
TRBV24-1	CATSVPGAETQYF
TRBV4-1	CASSKGLLAGAGNEQFF
TRBV5-1	CASCREPHEKLFF
TRBV4-1	CASSQVGLLDTEAFF
TRBV7-3	CASSPSAGRETQYF
TRBV12-3/TRBV12-4	CTSSPGGPQHF
TRBV5-4	CASSSGVGTVYQETQYF
TRBV7-2	CASSPGQGGNTIYF
TRBV7-9	CASSLTGTYEQYF
TRBV5-6	CASSLAGGPLNEQYF
TRBV4-1	CASSRQGSYEQYF
TRBV30	CAWSPQGNTEAFF
TRBV29-1	CSVRTSGTYEQYF
TRBV5-1	CASSPGQGPGNSPLHF
TRBV11-2	CASSLYRGDTLYF
TRBV13	CASSLEAGVNTGELFF
TRBV6-6	CASSSGGVGEQFF
TRBV9	CASSLFSGGRAFF
TRBV11-2	CASSSAGTINEQFF
TRBV7-8	CASGGTSGYEQYF
TRBV3-1/TRBV3-2	CASSQDRFGIDGYTF
TRBV27	CASSPPGQSSSYNSPLHF
TRBV20-1	CSASYEQYF
TRBV7-8	CASSLEGGGQTQYF
TRBV28	CASSSKLGTANTEAFF
TRBV7-9	CASSFRETSEKLFF
TRBV28	CASSQQRALHF
TRBV6-5	CASRDSGSYEQYF
TRBV7-9	CASSDSGNEKLFF
TRBV25-1	CASSESGVVYEQYF